Listed here are 5 T cell receptor beta chains from one sample, sequenced in a study of T-cell reconstitution after alpha-beta-depleted transplantation in children. For TCRbeta, the library was prepared with unique molecular identifiers. Each CDR3 protein gets one entry after TCRdb re-called the PCR reads with MiXCR. The sample yields a few hundred thousand distinct CDR3 sequences, about 17% seen once. Source: PBMCs from the stem cell graft donor, taken from the stem cell graft. The receptors shown here come from a human donor who donated a stem cell graft to a child with acute lymphoblastic leukemia.

This chain links TRBV19 with TRBJ2-3; 7 positions agree with TRBD1. V was pared by 4 bases and J by 6 bases, with 7 bases of the junction left unmatched. The CDR3 has 14 amino acids. Germline CDR1 LNHDA, CDR2 SQIVND (reference sequence). The CDR3 DNA follows: TGTGCCAGTAGTAGCTCCCAACAGGGGGATACGCAGTATTTT. Translated, it gives CASSSSQQGDTQYF.

There are a few counts of this clonotype. This chain joins TRBV19 and TRBJ2-1; TRBD2 matches at 11 bases. CDR3 size: 14 residues. From germline, CDR1 is LNHDA and CDR2 SQIVND (reference sequence). CDR3 in amino acids: CASTSGVLYNEQFF. CDR3 DNA sequence: TGTGCTTCGACTAGCGGGGTTCTCTACAATGAGCAGTTCTTC.

The V and J genes are TRBV29-1 and TRBJ2-1; 11 bases match TRBD1. The ends lost 6 bases at V and 0 bases at J; junction bases unmatched: 10. The CDR3 covers 17 residues. The germline CDR1 and CDR2 sequences are SQVTM and ANQGSEA. The CDR3 DNA sequence: TGCAGCGTCCCCCCGGGACAGGGGGAGAGCTCCTACAATGAGCAGTTCTTC. It specifies CSVPPGQGESSYNEQFF.

The J gene is TRBJ2-1, the V gene TRBV15; 8 bases are shared with TRBD2. Germline V gives CDR1 LNHNV, CDR2 YYDKDF (reference sequence). There are 13 residues in the CDR3. The junction had 1 base not matched to a gene; V was cut back by 4 bases and J by 5 bases. The CDR3 region is CATSTLADNEQFF. The CDR3 coding sequence is TGTGCCACCAGCACACTAGCGGACAATGAGCAGTTCTTC.

This rearrangement joins TRBV12-3 or TRBV12-4 to TRBJ2-7, with D maybe TRBD2 (6 bases). Trimming removed 2 bases from V and 1 base from J, with 18 bases in between. This CDR3 is 17 amino acids long. This chain's CDR3 is CASSLSRGGGPSYEQYF. The CDR3 DNA is TGTGCCAGCAGTTTATCCCGAGGCGGAGGGCCTTCCTACGAGCAGTACTTC.